The entry that follows covers one T cell receptor beta chain sequence. Its antigen is undetermined. Inclusion characteristics of ophthalmopathy patients comprised a Clinical Activity Score of at least 3, a NOSPECS grade of at least 4, and duration under 3 months. The sample belongs to a study of T cells in Graves' hyperthyroidism and ophthalmopathy. Study conclusions and caveats: It was a median 6.5 months before onset that the model predicted ophthalmopathy. Blood also carried most thyroid clonotypes expanded above 0.001.

Researchers took RNA transcripts and amplified the TCR beta CDR3 regions from them. An initial round of RT-PCR targeting the TCR CDR3 relied on the HTBI primer set. TCRdb independently ran MiXCR on the multiplex PCR reads; one entry per CDR3 protein. The table includes some 530,000 distinct CDR3 sequences, less than 25% detected once. CDR1 is GTSNPN, CDR2 SVGIG, per germline (reference sequence). The germline V and J ends were trimmed by 1 base and 3 bases, with 9 bases remaining between them. This CDR3 is 13 amino acids long. The sequencing sample was made of blood. The chain has TRBV30 and TRBJ2-5; the D gene is possibly TRBD2 (5 bases). This TCR was sampled from a woman in her 70s with Graves' ophthalmopathy. The CDR3 is CAWSDGSEETQYF. The CDR3 region has the DNA TGTGCCTGGAGTGACGGTAGCGAAGAGACCCAGTACTTC.